Listed here are 28 T cell receptor beta chains from one sample, sequenced in a study of OX40 agonist ivuxolimab in advanced cancers. Repertoires were generated with immunoSEQ multiplex PCR, while TCRdb's copy carries only in-frame clones and drops some. The sample records roughly 82,000 clones, less than 85% being singletons. This specimen consisted of CD4+ or CD8+ T cells sorted from blood, obtained in a trial of the OX40 agonist ivuxolimab. The source is an adult with an advanced solid tumor such as melanoma, head and neck, liver or kidney cancer.

In its sample, this clone was seen once. The V call is TRBV10-3, the J call TRBJ2-5; TRBD1 agrees at 8 bases. With 3 bases clipped from V and 6 bases from J, the junction kept 15 bases outside the gene matches. Germline CDR1 reads ENHRY; CDR2 reads SYGVKD. The CDR3 is made up of 17 amino acids. The CDR3 here is CAISDPRGGRGQKTQYF. The CDR3 DNA follows: TGTGCCATCAGTGACCCGCGGGGTGGCAGGGGGCAAAAGACCCAGTACTTC.

The V gene is TRBV5-1, the J gene TRBJ1-1; D is possibly TRBD1 (5 bases). V shed 1 base and J shed 5 bases, with 12 bases lying between them. Germline values: CDR1 SGHRS, CDR2 YFSETQ. CDR3 length: 14 amino acids. CDR3 nucleotide sequence: TGCGCCAGCAGCTTGCAGGGAGAAGGAACTGAAGCTTTCTTT. Amino acid sequence: CASSLQGEGTEAFF.

The chain has TRBV5-1 and TRBJ2-7; 7 nucleotides agree with TRBD1. The CDR3 is 15 residues long. Trimming at V came to 1 base and at J to 3 bases, leaving 7 bases not matched to a gene. From germline, CDR1 is SGHRS and CDR2 YFSETQ. The CDR3: CASSLTTGAYYEQYF. DNA of the CDR3: TGCGCCAGCAGCTTGACTACAGGGGCGTACTACGAGCAGTACTTC.

This sequence joins TRBV6-5 and TRBJ2-3; possible D gene TRBD2, 6 bases. The CDR3 covers 14 residues. Trimming shortened V by 7 bases and J by 3 bases, and 14 bases separated the two germline ends. Germline V CDR1 and CDR2: MNHEY, SVGAGI. In DNA, the CDR3 is TGTGCCAGCAAGAAGGGACTGAGTACAGATACGCAGTATTTT. It is translated as CASKKGLSTDTQYF.

This clone was seen just once. The gene calls are TRBV7-2 and TRBJ2-1; 7 bases align to TRBD2. CDR3 length: 15 amino acids. V dropped 3 bases and J dropped 0; count of bases not matched to a gene: 2. Germline CDR1 SGHTA, CDR2 FQGNSA. The CDR3 protein is CASSFWGGSYNEQFF. The CDR3 nucleotides read TGTGCCAGCAGCTTTTGGGGGGGCTCCTACAATGAGCAGTTCTTC. Drawing the rest from reference TRBV7-2 and TRBJ2-1, the complete variable domain is GAGVSQSPSNKVTEKGKDVELRCDPISGHTALYWYRQSLGQGLEFLIYFQGNSAPDKSGLPSDRFSAERTGGSVSTLTIQRTQQEDSAVYLCASSFWGGSYNEQFFGPGTRLTVL.

The chain combines TRBV19 with TRBJ1-1; D is uncertain. This CDR3 spans 15 amino acids. CDR1 LNHDA and CDR2 SQIVND come from the germline V gene (reference sequence). Trimming removed 5 bases at V and 1 base at J, with 14 bases between. The CDR3: CASSLLWTENTEAFF. CDR3 in DNA: TGTGCCAGTAGTCTCCTCTGGACGGAGAACACTGAAGCTTTCTTT.

The CDR3 loop is CAWSFSGLGGETQYF. The DNA for the CDR3 is TGTGCCTGGAGTTTTAGCGGCCTTGGGGGAGAGACCCAGTACTTC. The chain is built from TRBV30 and TRBJ2-5, with a tentative D call TRBD2 (6 bases). The CDR3 contains 15 residues. Germline CDR1 reads GTSNPN; CDR2 reads SVGIG (reference sequence). Trimming left V 2 bases short and J 4 bases short, with 17 bases between.

J is TRBJ2-3 and V is TRBV25-1; D call uncertain. In germline, CDR1 is MGHDK, CDR2 SYGVNS. V shed 1 base and J shed 3 bases, with 8 bases lying between them. The CDR3 has 14 residues. The CDR3 coding sequence is TGTGCCAGCAGTGAATCAGGACGGACAGATACGCAGTATTTT. Protein product: CASSESGRTDTQYF.

The chain uses TRBV2 and TRBJ1-5; 7 bases line up with TRBD1. This CDR3 is built from 16 residues. The ends lost 1 base at V and 2 bases at J; junction bases unmatched: 5. Germline-derived CDR1 and CDR2 are SNHLY and FYNNEI. The CDR3 is CASSEGRGTGNQPQHF. CDR3 coding DNA: TGTGCCAGCAGTGAAGGGCGCGGGACAGGCAATCAGCCCCAGCATTTT.

The chain links TRBV18 to TRBJ1-1, with a weak D call TRBD1 (6 bases). This CDR3 region has 16 residues. Germline V lookup: CDR1 KGHSH, CDR2 LQKENI. Between the trimmed V and J ends, which lost 2 bases and 1 base, there was a span of 14 bases. CDR3 DNA sequence: TGTGCCAGCTCACCAGCCAATACAGGGACGAACACTGAAGCTTTCTTT. Translating it yields CASSPANTGTNTEAFF.

The chain links TRBV6-1 to TRBJ2-7; TRBD1 aligns across 7 bases. Germline lookup yields CDR1 MNHNS and CDR2 SASEGT. The CDR3 covers 13 residues. V was pared by 7 bases and J by 6 bases, with 9 bases of the junction left unmatched. Here the CDR3 reads CASTFDRAFEQYF. The CDR3 DNA is TGTGCCAGCACGTTCGACAGGGCCTTCGAGCAGTACTTC.

This chain uses TRBV19 with TRBJ1-5; tentative D call: TRBD1 (5 bases). Germline V lookup: CDR1 LNHDA, CDR2 SQIVND (reference sequence). Between the trimmed V and J ends, which lost 3 bases and 2 bases, there was a span of 11 bases. The CDR3 covers 15 residues. This CDR3 reads CASSIFRGGNQPQHF. The CDR3 bases are TGTGCCAGTAGTATCTTTAGGGGAGGCAATCAGCCCCAGCATTTT.

The gene calls are TRBV5-5 and TRBJ1-4, with D unclear. The germline V gene has CDR1 SGHKS and CDR2 YYEKEE (reference sequence). Trimming shortened V by 0 bases and J by 7 bases, and 7 bases separated the two germline ends. The CDR3 totals 13 residues. The CDR3 nucleotides are TGTGCCAGCAGCTTGGCCCGTCCTGAAAAACTGTTTTTT. This translates into CASSLARPEKLFF.

Comment on this clone: This sample also contains other DNA sequences that code for the same CDR3. The CDR3 DNA is TGCGCCAGCAGCTTGGCAGGGCTTCCGAACACCGGGGAGCTGTTTTTT. Its translation is CASSLAGLPNTGELFF. The V gene is TRBV5-1, the J gene TRBJ2-2; a weak D match, TRBD1 (5 bases). The ends were cut back, 0 bases at V and 0 bases at J, with 9 bases in the middle. CDR3 size: 16 residues. Germline V gives CDR1 SGHRS, CDR2 YFSETQ.

There are a few counts of this clone. J is TRBJ1-5 and V is TRBV30; tentatively, D is TRBD1 (6 bases). CDR3 length: 15 residues. The V end was cut by 2 bases, the J end by 3 bases, with 14 bases between. Germline V CDR1 and CDR2: GTSNPN, SVGIG (reference sequence). This CDR3 is CAWSSQAGDNQPQHF. In DNA, the CDR3 is TGTGCCTGGAGTTCCCAGGCAGGGGACAATCAGCCCCAGCATTTT.

This clone was detected only a few times. The chain employs TRBV5-1 and TRBJ2-3; TRBD2 aligns across 13 bases. This CDR3 spans 17 amino acids. V lost 4 bases and J lost 0; bases outside the gene matches: 5. The germline gives CDR1 SGHRS, CDR2 YFSETQ. The CDR3 sequence is CASSGGLAGYSTDTQYF. The DNA for the CDR3 is TGCGCCAGCAGCGGGGGACTAGCGGGGTATAGCACAGATACGCAGTATTTT.

The rearrangement uses TRBV27 and TRBJ1-2; TRBD1 matches 9 bases. CDR3 length: 13 residues. V gave up 5 bases and J gave up 14 bases; unmatched junction bases: 12. CDR1 and CDR2 from the germline V gene are MNHEY and SMNVEV (reference sequence). Here the CDR3 reads CASSTNSGTGLTF. DNA for the CDR3: TGTGCCAGCAGTACCAACTCCGGGACAGGGTTAACCTTC.

This clone was detected a few times. V usage is TRBV2 and J usage is TRBJ1-2; 11 bases map to TRBD1. Germline V CDR1 and CDR2: SNHLY, FYNNEI. V lost 6 bases and J lost 6; bases outside the gene matches: 0. The CDR3 length is 12 residues. In nucleotides, the CDR3 is TGTGCCAGCAGGGGACAGGGGGATGGCTACACCTTC. Its protein is CASRGQGDGYTF.

The V and J genes are TRBV18 and TRBJ2-3, with 9 positions matching TRBD2. CDR1 is KGHSH and CDR2 is LQKENI in the germline V gene. The trim removed 3 bases at V and 7 bases at J, leaving 11 bases unmatched. The CDR3 spans 16 residues. DNA for the CDR3: TGTGCCAGCTCACCCCCCGCTAGCGGGGAGTCTTATACGCAGTATTTT. This sequence encodes CASSPPASGESYTQYF.

This rearrangement joins TRBV27 to TRBJ2-3; maybe TRBD2 (5 bases). V was clipped by 7 bases and J by 11 bases, with 13 bases between them. There are 11 residues in the CDR3. The V gene's germline CDR1 is MNHEY and CDR2 SMNVEV (reference sequence). The CDR3 spells CASKFGSGQYF. Here the CDR3 DNA reads TGTGCCAGCAAGTTCGGCAGCGGGCAGTATTTT.

The V gene is TRBV4-2, the J gene TRBJ2-5, with TRBD1 matching 9 bases. V dropped 3 bases and J dropped 4; count of bases not matched to a gene: 0. In germline, CDR1 is LGHNA, CDR2 YNFKEQ. The CDR3 has 13 residues. The DNA of the CDR3 is TGTGCCAGCAGCCAGGGACAGGGAGAGACCCAGTACTTC. Translating gives CASSQGQGETQYF.

The chain combines TRBV19 with TRBJ1-1; 9 bases are a match to TRBD1. This CDR3 spans 15 amino acids. With 6 bases clipped from V and 5 bases from J, the junction kept 10 bases outside the gene matches. Germline V lookup: CDR1 LNHDA, CDR2 SQIVND (reference sequence). The CDR3 sequence: CASRVKGQGRTEAFF. In DNA, the CDR3 is TGTGCCAGTAGAGTGAAAGGACAGGGGAGGACTGAAGCTTTCTTT.

This chain uses TRBV5-1 with TRBJ2-3; 9 bases agree with TRBD2. The CDR3 consists of 15 residues. Germline trimming cut 3 bases from V and 5 bases from J; bases unmatched to any gene: 7. The germline gives CDR1 SGHRS, CDR2 YFSETQ. CDR3 bases: TGCGCCAGCAGCTACTTAGCGGGGGTAGGAGATACGCAGTATTTT. It is translated as CASSYLAGVGDTQYF.

This chain connects TRBV6-5 to TRBJ2-3; no firm D call. The CDR3 spans 11 residues. CDR1 is MNHEY and CDR2 is SVGAGI in the germline V gene. V was shortened by 6 bases and J by 3 bases, with 4 bases between the two germline ends. CDR3 sequence reads: CASRQTDTQYF. DNA of the CDR3: TGTGCCAGCAGGCAAACAGATACGCAGTATTTT.

The chain has TRBV5-1 and TRBJ2-2, with TRBD1 as a possible D gene (5 bases). Germline CDR1 is SGHRS and CDR2 is YFSETQ. CDR3 length: 16 amino acids. V lost 1 base to trimming and J lost 4 bases, with 14 bases between them. DNA of the CDR3: TGCGCCAGCAGCTTGTTGCCAGGGTTGACCACCGGGGAGCTGTTTTTT. This translates into CASSLLPGLTTGELFF.

The V gene is TRBV5-1, the J gene TRBJ2-3; D is possibly TRBD1 or TRBD2 (5 bases each). The V end was cut by 0 bases, the J end by 2 bases, with 10 bases between. The CDR3 sequence is 15 residues long. Germline V gives CDR1 SGHRS, CDR2 YFSETQ. Here the CDR3 reads CASSLGGTVTDTQYF. The CDR3 nucleotides read TGCGCCAGCAGCTTGGGGGGGACCGTCACAGATACGCAGTATTTT.

The CDR3 nucleotides read TGCGCCAGCAGCCTACCTAGGGGACAGGGTGTAGACGAGCAGTACTTC. Its translation: CASSLPRGQGVDEQYF. The genes are TRBV5-1 and TRBJ2-7; 9 bases align to TRBD1. V shed 4 bases, J shed 5 bases, and the junction held 13 bases outside the gene matches. This CDR3 is 16 amino acids long. Germline assignment: CDR1 SGHRS and CDR2 YFSETQ.

V is TRBV6-5 and J is TRBJ2-7; 8 positions match TRBD2. V shed 4 bases and J 4 bases; nucleotides not matched to a gene: 9. This CDR3 region has 15 residues. Germline values: CDR1 MNHEY, CDR2 SVGAGI. This chain's CDR3 is CASSSIFSSGYEQYF. The CDR3 DNA reads as TGTGCCAGCAGTTCAATTTTTTCTAGCGGGTACGAGCAGTACTTC.